A selection of T cell receptor beta chains follows, all from one sample in a study of blood T cell repertoires in COVID-19. Sequencing used immunoSEQ multiplex PCR; TCRdb keeps in-frame clones, though not all of them. The sample lists around 86,000 clones; about 85% were seen once. Material: peripheral blood. These receptor sequences come from a man at least 80 years old with acute or convalescent COVID-19. Each CDR3 is given with its conserved first and last residue. A D gene is named only where the DNA matches it firmly. Where a row states a size, it is once, few, many or the class of an expanded clone; other rows omit it.

j_call,clone_size,d_call,cdr3_length,v_call,cdr3_aa,cdr3_nt
TRBJ2-3,NA,NA,14,TRBV4-3,CASSQVPYTDTQYF,TGCGCCAGCAGCCAAGTACCCTACACAGATACGCAGTATTTT
TRBJ2-7,NA,TRBD2,16,TRBV18,CASSPPRDSGRYEQYF,TGTGCCAGCTCACCACCCCGGGATAGCGGGAGGTACGAGCAGTACTTC
TRBJ2-3,NA,TRBD2,19,TRBV4-2,CASSSPGTSGIVETDTQYF,TGTGCCAGCAGCTCGCCTGGGACTAGCGGGATCGTCGAGACGGATACGCAGTATTTT
TRBJ1-5,NA,NA,16,TRBV6-1,CASSEAASINNQPQHF,TGTGCCAGCAGTGAAGCGGCCAGTATAAACAATCAGCCCCAGCATTTT
TRBJ2-2,NA,NA,16,TRBV28,CASSPQGVGDTGELFF,TGTGCCAGCTCCCCACAGGGCGTTGGGGACACCGGGGAGCTGTTTTTT
TRBJ1-2,medium-sized,NA,13,TRBV12-3/TRBV12-4,CASTNQLEGSYTF,TGTGCCAGCACCAATCAGTTAGAGGGCAGCTACACCTTC
TRBJ2-1,NA,TRBD2,19,TRBV5-1,CASSVGLAGGRSSYNEQFF,TGCGCCAGCAGCGTCGGACTAGCGGGAGGCCGAAGCTCCTACAATGAGCAGTTCTTC
TRBJ2-3,NA,NA,13,TRBV27,CATISRFTDTQYF,TGTGCCACCATTAGCCGTTTCACAGATACGCAGTATTTT
TRBJ1-2,NA,NA,12,TRBV20-1,CSASFRNYGYTF,TGCAGTGCTAGTTTCAGGAACTATGGCTACACCTTC
TRBJ1-5,NA,NA,12,TRBV7-9,CASSFGNQPQHF,TGTGCCAGCAGCTTCGGCAATCAGCCCCAGCATTTT
TRBJ2-1,NA,TRBD2,17,TRBV19,CASSIALAGGLYNEQFF,TGTGCCAGTAGTATTGCGTTGGCGGGAGGCCTCTACAATGAGCAGTTCTTC
TRBJ2-3,NA,TRBD2,15,TRBV2,CASSALAGGTDTQYF,TGTGCCAGCAGTGCTCTAGCGGGAGGCACAGATACGCAGTATTTT
TRBJ1-5,NA,TRBD1,15,TRBV6-5,CASSSGQGVDQPQHF,TGTGCCAGCAGCTCTGGACAGGGGGTCGATCAGCCCCAGCATTTT
TRBJ2-1,NA,TRBD2,16,TRBV7-9,CASSLSTSGGHNEQFF,TGTGCCAGCAGCTTATCAACTAGCGGGGGGCACAATGAGCAGTTCTTC
TRBJ2-7,few,TRBD2,12,TRBV6-1,CASSDGGVGQYF,TGTGCCAGCAGTGACGGGGGGGTCGGGCAGTACTTC
TRBJ1-3,NA,TRBD1,15,TRBV11-2,CASSPQGAPGNTIYF,TGTGCCAGCAGCCCGCAGGGGGCCCCTGGAAACACCATATATTTT
TRBJ1-6,NA,NA,16,TRBV14,CASSQELVRNNSPLHF,TGTGCCAGCAGCCAAGAGTTAGTCAGGAATAATTCACCCCTCCACTTT
TRBJ1-1,NA,NA,14,TRBV12-5,CASGLGTSGTEAFF,TGTGCTAGTGGTTTGGGCACAAGCGGTACTGAAGCTTTCTTT
TRBJ2-7,NA,TRBD1,14,TRBV19,CASSISDRAYEQYF,TGTGCCAGTAGTATTTCCGACAGGGCGTACGAGCAGTACTTC
TRBJ2-1,few,NA,16,TRBV5-1,CASSLKGIREKDEQFF,TGCGCCAGCAGCTTGAAAGGGATCCGGGAGAAGGATGAGCAGTTCTTC